These 29 T cell receptor beta chains originate from one sample sequenced in a study of blood T cell repertoires in COVID-19. This table comes from immunoSEQ multiplex PCR, and its TCRdb copy is limited to in-frame clones, with some not included. The sample lists some 200,000 clones, almost 80% occurring once. The sample consisted of PBMCs or T cells enriched from blood (not recorded which). The receptors come from a woman between 45 and 60 years old who had recovered from COVID-19.

The V call is TRBV5-4, the J call TRBJ2-1; a possible D gene is TRBD1 (6 bases). Germline V lookup: CDR1 SGHNT, CDR2 YYREEE (reference sequence). The CDR3 length is 15 residues. Trimming removed 0 bases from V and 5 bases from J, with 12 bases in between. CDR3 loop: CASSLAGDIDNEQFF. In DNA, the CDR3 is TGTGCCAGCAGCTTGGCCGGGGACATCGACAATGAGCAGTTCTTC.

This clone was seen once. This chain connects TRBV18 to TRBJ1-5; unclear D gene. V was shortened by 5 bases and J by 0 bases, with 5 bases between the two germline ends. This CDR3 contains 13 residues. CDR1 KGHSH and CDR2 LQKENI come from the germline V gene. The CDR3 reads CASSSNSNQPQHF. CDR3 sequence (DNA): TGTGCCAGCTCATCCAATAGCAATCAGCCCCAGCATTTT.

This chain joins TRBV6-5 and TRBJ2-6, with a possible D match to TRBD1 (5 bases). Germline loops: CDR1 MNHEY, CDR2 SVGAGI. The CDR3 has 15 amino acids. The V end lost 6 bases, the J end lost 2 bases, and 11 bases lay between the germline ends. The CDR3 here is CASRSGQAGANVLTF. In nucleotides, the CDR3 is TGTGCCAGCAGGTCTGGACAAGCTGGGGCCAACGTCCTGACTTTC.

V and J are TRBV5-4 and TRBJ2-1, with D unresolved. Trimming removed 0 bases from V and 0 bases from J, with 7 bases in between. The germline CDR1 and CDR2 sequences are SGHNT and YYREEE (reference sequence). There are 15 residues in the CDR3. CDR3 protein: CASSLDSNSYNEQFF. The CDR3 nucleotides are TGTGCCAGCAGCTTGGACAGCAACTCCTACAATGAGCAGTTCTTC.

This clone has just a few counts. V and J are TRBV3-1 (or the pseudogene TRBV3-2) and TRBJ1-6; D perhaps matches TRBD1 (6 bases). V was clipped by 4 bases and J by 7 bases, with 17 bases between them. The CDR3 runs to 16 residues. Germline V CDR1 and CDR2: LGHDT, YNNKEL (reference sequence). The CDR3 DNA follows: TGTGCCAGCAGCCGGGGTGGCGGGGGCGCGAATTCACCCCTCCACTTT. It codes for CASSRGGGGANSPLHF.

Turning to this clone: Within the sample, other DNA sequences also encode this same CDR3. The genes are TRBV7-2 and TRBJ1-5; D is unresolved. The CDR3 spans 13 residues. CDR1 and CDR2 (germline): SGHTA, FQGNSA. V was shortened by 1 base and J by 4 bases, with 5 bases between the two germline ends. CDR3 nucleotides: TGTGCCAGCAGCTTAGATAGAAATCAGCCCCAGCATTTT. This codes for CASSLDRNQPQHF.

V and J are TRBV6-5 and TRBJ2-7; 10 nucleotides agree with TRBD1. J gave up 5 bases and V 8 bases, and 9 bases lay outside the gene matches. The CDR3 totals 14 residues. CDR1 MNHEY and CDR2 SVGAGI come from the germline V gene. DNA of the CDR3: TGTGCCAGCGCTAGGGACAGGGGATACGACGAGCAGTACTTC. It is translated as CASARDRGYDEQYF.

The V and J genes are TRBV2 and TRBJ1-5, with D possibly TRBD1 on 5 matching bases. V lost 8 bases to trimming and J lost 0 bases, with 11 bases between them. The germline gives CDR1 SNHLY, CDR2 FYNNEI. The CDR3 length is 14 residues. The CDR3 sequence is CASVETDSNQPQHF. For the CDR3, the DNA is TGTGCCAGCGTCGAGACAGATAGCAATCAGCCCCAGCATTTT.

The V and J genes are TRBV7-2 and TRBJ2-5, with TRBD1 identical over 7 bases. CDR3 size: 17 residues. CDR1 and CDR2 from the germline V gene are SGHTA and FQGNSA. The ends lost 0 bases at V and 1 base at J; junction bases unmatched: 8. CDR3 bases: TGTGCCAGCAGCTTAGCGCTCGGGACAGCTATCCAAGAGACCCAGTACTTC. This codes for CASSLALGTAIQETQYF.

This chain connects TRBV30 to TRBJ1-1; D is undetermined. The V gene lost 2 bases and the J gene lost 0 bases, with 10 bases spanning the gap. This CDR3 has 14 amino acids. The germline gives CDR1 GTSNPN, CDR2 SVGIG (reference sequence). The CDR3: CAWSTGLLNTEAFF. CDR3 DNA sequence: TGTGCCTGGAGTACTGGACTCCTGAACACTGAAGCTTTCTTT.

The chain recombines TRBV10-2 with TRBJ2-1; 9 positions match TRBD2. J was trimmed by 3 bases and V by 6 bases; bases with no gene match: 6. Germline-derived CDR1 and CDR2 are WSHSY and SAAADI. The CDR3 sequence is 15 residues long. CDR3 coding DNA: TGCGCCAGCAGAGTAGCGGGAGATATCTACAATGAGCAGTTCTTC. This sequence encodes CASRVAGDIYNEQFF.

The chain joins TRBV15 to TRBJ2-7; 10 nucleotides agree with TRBD1. Trimming at V came to 1 base and at J to 4 bases, leaving 1 base not matched to a gene. This CDR3 contains 14 residues. Germline V gene sequence: CDR1 LNHNV, CDR2 YYDKDF (reference sequence). Written as DNA, the CDR3 is TGTGCCACCAGCAGAGGGACAGGGGGATACGAGCAGTACTTC. Its protein is CATSRGTGGYEQYF.

This clone showed up just a few times. The rearrangement links TRBV19 to TRBJ2-7; 9 positions agree with TRBD1. CDR3 length: 16 amino acids. The V and J ends lost 4 bases and 3 bases, in that order; junction bases with no gene match: 10. CDR1 LNHDA and CDR2 SQIVND come from the germline V gene (reference sequence). The CDR3 nucleotides are TGTGCCAGTAGTAACTCCGCGGGGACAGGGAACTACGAGCAGTACTTC. It is translated as CASSNSAGTGNYEQYF.

The DNA of the CDR3 is TGTGCCAGCAGCGTAATAGGGGGCACCGGGGAGCTGTTTTTT. Translating it yields CASSVIGGTGELFF. The genes are TRBV7-2 and TRBJ2-2; a possible D gene is TRBD1 (6 bases). CDR1 and CDR2 from the germline V gene are SGHTA and FQGNSA. This CDR3 contains 14 residues. Trimming stripped 5 bases from V and 4 bases from J, with 11 bases between. The complete variable domain, with remaining parts taken from reference TRBV7-2 and TRBJ2-2, reads GAGVSQSPSNKVTEKGKDVELRCDPISGHTALYWYRQSLGQGLEFLIYFQGNSAPDKSGLPSDRFSAERTGGSVSTLTIQRTQQEDSAVYLCASSVIGGTGELFFGEGSRLTVL.

This rearrangement joins TRBV30 to TRBJ1-2; no definite D call. This CDR3 contains 13 residues. The germline CDR1 and CDR2 sequences are GTSNPN and SVGIG (reference sequence). V was trimmed by 4 bases and J by 1 base, leaving 10 bases between them. In DNA, the CDR3 is TGTGCCTGGAATCCCCCGTTTAACTATGGCTACACCTTC. This sequence encodes CAWNPPFNYGYTF.

The chain has TRBV28 and TRBJ1-1, with 8 bases aligning to TRBD1. The CDR3 has 14 amino acids. V lost 6 bases to trimming and J lost 4 bases; unmatched junction nucleotides: 7. Germline V lookup: CDR1 MDHEN, CDR2 SYDVKM. The CDR3, as DNA: TGTGCCAGCAGGAGACAGGGGATACGCACTGAAGCTTTCTTT. Translating gives CASRRQGIRTEAFF.

V and J are TRBV18 and TRBJ2-1, with 8 positions matching TRBD1. The CDR3 extends over 20 amino acids. CDR1 and CDR2 (germline): KGHSH, LQKENI. J gave up 2 bases and V 1 base, and 16 bases lay outside the gene matches. CDR3 DNA sequence: TGTGCCAGCTCACCACTCCCAGGGGGCCTCCCCACGTCCACCTACAATGAGCAGTTCTTC. Translation: CASSPLPGGLPTSTYNEQFF.

The rearrangement links TRBV6-6 to TRBJ1-2; 10 bases agree with TRBD1. The CDR3 is 15 residues long. V lost 4 bases to trimming and J lost 8 bases; unmatched junction nucleotides: 10. Germline assignment: CDR1 MNHNY and CDR2 SVGAGI (reference sequence). CDR3 sequence reads: CASSSPGTGVLGYTF. The CDR3 coding sequence is TGTGCCAGCAGTTCCCCCGGGACAGGGGTTTTAGGCTACACCTTC.

The chain combines TRBV5-1 with TRBJ1-2; D unclear. CDR1 is SGHRS, CDR2 YFSETQ, per germline. The CDR3 sequence is 12 residues long. The V and J ends lost 3 bases and 10 bases respectively, with 13 bases between them. The CDR3 coding sequence is TGCGCCAGCAGCTGGGAGTCCTTGGACTACACCTTC. It is translated as CASSWESLDYTF. Supplemented by reference TRBV5-1 and TRBJ1-2, the full variable domain reads KAGVTQTPRYLIKTRGQQVTLSCSPISGHRSVSWYQQTPGQGLQFLFEYFSETQRNKGNFPGRFSGRQFSNSRSEMNVSTLELGDSALYLCASSWESLDYTFGSGTRLTVV.

This clone was recorded once. J is TRBJ2-7 and V is TRBV10-3, with D unresolved. Trimming shortened V by 3 bases and J by 2 bases, and 11 bases separated the two germline ends. The CDR3 has 14 residues. Germline assignment: CDR1 ENHRY and CDR2 SYGVKD. In DNA, the CDR3 is TGTGCCATCAGTGAACCGGTGCCCCCCTACGAGCAGTACTTC. This encodes CAISEPVPPYEQYF.

CDR3 sequence: CASRQGTATGNTIYF. In DNA, the CDR3 is TGTGCCAGCCGTCAAGGGACAGCGACTGGAAACACCATATATTTT. The chain carries TRBV7-8 and TRBJ1-3, with 7 bases aligning to TRBD1. V lost 8 bases, J lost 2 bases, and 9 bases stayed unmatched. In germline, CDR1 is SGHVS, CDR2 FQNEAQ. The CDR3 consists of 15 residues.

This clone appeared once. J is TRBJ2-7 and V is TRBV3-1 (or the pseudogene TRBV3-2); D not resolved. Trimming removed 2 bases from V and 6 bases from J, with 8 bases in between. In germline, CDR1 is LGHDT, CDR2 YNNKEL (reference sequence). This CDR3 comprises 12 residues. This CDR3 is CASSQSASEQYF. DNA of the CDR3: TGTGCCAGCAGCCAATCCGCGTCCGAGCAGTACTTC.

V gene TRBV25-1 combines with J gene TRBJ1-1; the match to TRBD1 covers 11 bases. The V gene end was trimmed by 6 bases and the J gene end by 1 base; junction bases not matched to a gene: 7. The CDR3 length is 16 residues. Germline CDR1 MGHDK, CDR2 SYGVNS. CDR3 residues: CASREDRGRGNTEAFF. The CDR3 coding sequence is TGTGCCAGCAGGGAGGACAGGGGGCGCGGGAACACTGAAGCTTTCTTT.

The J gene is TRBJ2-1, the V gene TRBV2; 7 bases fit TRBD1. Germline-derived CDR1 and CDR2 are SNHLY and FYNNEI. The length of the CDR3 is 13 residues. The V and J ends lost 6 bases and 8 bases, in that order; junction bases with no gene match: 7. CDR3 nucleotide sequence: TGTGCCAGCAGGCGACAGGGTATGGATGAGCAGTTCTTC. Amino acids: CASRRQGMDEQFF.

The chain links TRBV4-1 to TRBJ1-2, with 8 bases matching TRBD1. Germline V gives CDR1 MGHRA, CDR2 YSYEKL. Trimming took 1 base from V and 0 from J; bases not matched to a gene: 1. The CDR3 length is 15 residues. The CDR3 loop is CASSQGTGSNYGYTF. As DNA, the CDR3 is TGCGCCAGCAGCCAAGGGACAGGGTCTAACTATGGCTACACCTTC.

This clone was seen a single time. The chain uses TRBV3-1 (or the pseudogene TRBV3-2) and TRBJ1-3, with 7 bases fitting TRBD1. The ends lost 6 bases at V and 0 bases at J; junction bases unmatched: 2. Germline values: CDR1 LGHDT, CDR2 YNNKEL (reference sequence). The CDR3 spans 14 residues. The CDR3 here is CASSGTDSGNTIYF. In DNA form, the CDR3 reads TGTGCCAGCAGTGGGACAGACTCTGGAAACACCATATATTTT.

The genes are TRBV5-5 and TRBJ2-5; 10 bases are shared with TRBD2. Germline assignment: CDR1 SGHKS and CDR2 YYEKEE (reference sequence). Trimming removed 0 bases from V and 1 base from J; junction bases left unmatched: 0. This CDR3 has 15 residues. This CDR3 is CASSLGTSGQETQYF. Here the CDR3 DNA reads TGTGCCAGCAGCTTGGGGACTAGCGGCCAAGAGACCCAGTACTTC.

This clone is a singleton in its sample. DNA of the CDR3: TGTGCCAGCAGTGCAGACAGGGACCATCAGCCCCAGCATTTT. It encodes CASSADRDHQPQHF. V is TRBV6-2 or TRBV6-3 and J is TRBJ1-5; 7 bases line up with TRBD1. This CDR3 is built from 14 residues. V was clipped by 5 bases and J by 5 bases; unmatched bases: 6. Germline assignment: CDR1 MNHEY and CDR2 SVGEGT.

The J gene is TRBJ2-2, the V gene TRBV12-2; the table gives TRBD2 as D, unverified against the DNA. TRBV12-2 is assigned pseudogene status. The CDR3 has 15 amino acids. The CDR3 DNA is TGTGCAAGTCGCTTAGCGTTTCGAGGTCACCGGGAGCTGTTTTTT. Translating it yields CASRLAFRGHRELFF.